Following are 20 T cell receptor beta chains from one sample sequenced in a study of early T cells in non-severe SARS-CoV-2 infection. One entry per CDR3 protein, called by TCRdb with MiXCR from the 5' RACE reads. The top ten hold 6.5% to 8.5% of the sample, which has 33,000 or so distinct CDR3 sequences, 5.8% seen once. The sequencing sample was made of whole blood. The receptors stem from an adult who was a healthcare worker with PCR-confirmed SARS-CoV-2 infection or an uninfected control (not recorded which).

This clonotype came up a few times. The chain is built from TRBV12-3 or TRBV12-4 and TRBJ2-3; D not certain. The germline V and J ends were trimmed by 3 bases and 2 bases, with 6 bases remaining between them. CDR3 length equals 13 residues. The chain's CDR3 is CASSFVDTDTQYF. The CDR3 DNA sequence: TGTGCCAGCAGTTTTGTCGACACAGATACGCAGTATTTT.

This clonotype was counted ten times or more. The rearrangement links TRBV7-6 to TRBJ2-1, with 13 bases that match TRBD2. The V segment lost 6 bases and the J segment 4 bases; nucleotides outside the gene matches: 6. The CDR3 length is 16 residues. Germline-derived CDR1 and CDR2 are SGHVS and FNYEAQ. CDR3 region: CASSSGLAGRYNEQFF. CDR3 sequence (DNA): TGTGCCAGCAGTTCGGGACTAGCGGGGAGATACAATGAGCAGTTCTTC.

In its sample, this clonotype was seen many times. This chain uses TRBV3-1 with TRBJ2-1; D gene uncertain. The ends were cut back, 2 bases at V and 4 bases at J, with 6 bases in the middle. This CDR3 spans 13 amino acids. The germline gives CDR1 LGHDT, CDR2 YNNKEL (reference sequence). The CDR3 region has the DNA TGTGCCAGCAGCCAAAAGCTTTACAATGAGCAGTTCTTC. As protein: CASSQKLYNEQFF.

This clonotype was seen repeatedly, ten times or more. Here the CDR3 reads CSARTGTGGVNTEAFF. DNA for the CDR3: TGCAGTGCTAGAACGGGGACAGGGGGTGTGAACACTGAAGCTTTCTTT. V gene TRBV20-1 combines with J gene TRBJ1-1; 11 nucleotides match TRBD1. The junction had 5 bases not matched to a gene; V was cut back by 2 bases and J by 0 bases. The CDR3 covers 16 residues. Germline V CDR1 and CDR2: DFQATT, SNEGSKA (reference sequence).

This clonotype was detected many times. This chain connects TRBV20-1 to TRBJ2-3; 14 bases are a match to TRBD2. Germline values: CDR1 DFQATT, CDR2 SNEGSKA (reference sequence). The CDR3 covers 14 residues. The V segment lost 6 bases and the J segment 11 bases; nucleotides outside the gene matches: 10. The DNA for the CDR3 is TGCAGTGCCGCGGGGACTAGCGGGAGTGGGATGCAGTATTTT. Encoded protein: CSAAGTSGSGMQYF.

This clonotype was picked up a small number of times. The V gene is TRBV2, the J gene TRBJ1-1; TRBD1 matches at 9 bases. V gave up 4 bases and J gave up 6 bases; unmatched junction bases: 6. CDR3 length: 14 amino acids. Germline CDR1 is SNHLY and CDR2 is FYNNEI. The CDR3 is CASSVDRGSAEAFF. The CDR3 DNA reads as TGTGCCAGCAGTGTTGACAGGGGGTCCGCTGAAGCTTTCTTT.

This clonotype was found many times. The chain uses TRBV21-1 and TRBJ2-3; the table's TRBD2 call for D was not verified on the DNA. TRBV21-1 is termed a pseudogene. The CDR3 consists of 16 residues. The CDR3 nucleotides are TGTGCCAGCAGCCTCCGCAGAAGTCCGAGCACAGATACGCAGTATTTT. Translation: CASSLRRSPSTDTQYF.

At least ten counts were recorded for this clonotype. The chain combines TRBV20-1 with TRBJ1-2, with a tentative D call TRBD1 (6 bases). This CDR3 spans 14 amino acids. Trimming cost V 2 bases and J 5 bases, with 15 bases left between them. CDR1 DFQATT and CDR2 SNEGSKA come from the germline V gene (reference sequence). DNA of the CDR3: TGCAGTGCTAGAAGTACAGGGAATCGGTATGGCTACACCTTC. It encodes CSARSTGNRYGYTF.

This clonotype was seen ten or more times. V usage is TRBV6-5 and J usage is TRBJ1-6; D might be TRBD1 (6 bases). This CDR3 contains 15 residues. CDR1 is MNHEY, CDR2 SVGAGI, per germline. V lost 7 bases, J lost 5 bases, and 15 bases lay in between. In nucleotides, the CDR3 is TGTGCCAGCAACCTACCGGGACAAGATAATTCACCCCTCCACTTT. Its translation: CASNLPGQDNSPLHF.

This clonotype was recorded at least ten times. This sequence joins TRBV6-6 and TRBJ2-1; 11 nucleotides line up with TRBD2. Per germline, CDR1 MNHNY and CDR2 SVGAGI (reference sequence). After removal of 6 bases from V and 3 bases from J, the junction contained 13 bases not matched to a gene. The CDR3 contains 18 residues. The CDR3 sequence: CASSNHHQLAGVYNEQFF. Here the CDR3 DNA reads TGTGCCAGCAGCAACCACCACCAACTAGCGGGGGTCTACAATGAGCAGTTCTTC.

Ten or more counts support this clonotype. The chain has TRBV12-3 or TRBV12-4 and TRBJ2-1, with 7 bases that match TRBD2. The CDR3 is 12 residues long. Germline trimming cut 7 bases from V and 8 bases from J; bases unmatched to any gene: 5. CDR3 DNA sequence: TGTGCCAGCAATAAGCGGGGCGATGAGCAGTTCTTC. It translates to CASNKRGDEQFF.

This clonotype was observed a handful of times. The rearrangement links TRBV20-1 to TRBJ1-3; D unresolved. The CDR3 has 15 residues. Germline CDR1 and CDR2: DFQATT and SNEGSKA (reference sequence). Trimming pared 5 bases from V and 4 bases from J, leaving 18 bases between. This CDR3 is CSAATRGLTGNTIYF. CDR3 in DNA: TGCAGTGCTGCTACCCGAGGACTAACAGGAAACACCATATATTTT.

This clonotype has a count of ten or more. The rearrangement links TRBV12-3 or TRBV12-4 to TRBJ1-5; D ambiguous. The CDR3 has 15 residues. Trimming pared 4 bases from V and 0 bases from J, leaving 10 bases between. As DNA, the CDR3 is TGTGCCAGCAGTTCCAGTGGCTATAGCAATCAGCCCCAGCATTTT. The encoded protein is CASSSSGYSNQPQHF.

DNA of the CDR3: TGTGCCAGCAGTTACGCCCGAGGGGGAGGCTATGGCTACACCTTC. It specifies CASSYARGGGYGYTF. The J gene is TRBJ1-2, the V gene TRBV6-5, with a possible D match to TRBD1 (6 bases). The germline V gene has CDR1 MNHEY and CDR2 SVGAGI. CDR3 length: 15 amino acids. V gave up 2 bases and J gave up 4 bases, with 14 bases separating them.

This clonotype was detected many times. The gene calls are TRBV7-2 and TRBJ2-1; TRBD2 aligns across 8 bases. Germline-derived CDR1 and CDR2 are SGHTA and FQGNSA. The V gene end was trimmed by 0 bases and the J gene end by 9 bases; junction bases not matched to a gene: 1. This CDR3 spans 13 amino acids. The DNA of the CDR3 is TGTGCCAGCAGCTTAGCCGGGAGGGCTGAGCAGTTCTTC. This translates into CASSLAGRAEQFF.

This clonotype was detected a few times. Given a much more abundant clone one base away, this may be a read error. This chain connects TRBV4-1 to TRBJ1-2; TRBD1 is a possible D gene (6 bases). The germline gives CDR1 MGHRA, CDR2 YSYEKL. The CDR3 covers 14 residues. The CDR3, as DNA: TGCGCCAACAGCCATTCAGGGGCAGACTATGGCTACACCTTC. Protein product: CANSHSGADYGYTF.

This clonotype was observed at least ten times. V usage is TRBV7-8 and J usage is TRBJ2-7, with D tentatively TRBD1 or TRBD2 (6 bases each). This CDR3 has 14 residues. CDR1 SGHVS and CDR2 FQNEAQ come from the germline V gene. V was cut by 0 bases and J by 7 bases, with 13 bases left in between. CDR3 amino acids: CASSLAPGAGEQYF. The CDR3 nucleotides are TGTGCCAGCAGCTTAGCCCCAGGGGCGGGGGAGCAGTACTTC.

This clonotype was seen repeatedly, ten times or more. The chain links TRBV2 to TRBJ1-2, with no clear D. The germline CDR1 and CDR2 sequences are SNHLY and FYNNEI. Deletions cut 5 bases from V and 8 bases from J, with 27 bases between. CDR3 length: 17 amino acids. Here the CDR3 reads CASSSSSALTLIQGYTF. CDR3 DNA: TGTGCCAGCAGTTCGTCATCCGCTCTGACCCTAATCCAAGGCTACACCTTC.

The table lists this clonotype with many counts. The chain uses TRBV12-3 or TRBV12-4 and TRBJ1-6; D is undetermined. V was clipped by 2 bases and J by 8 bases, with 13 bases between them. This CDR3 spans 15 amino acids. The CDR3 sequence is CASSLLAGIDSPLHF. The CDR3 nucleotides are TGTGCCAGCAGTTTACTGGCAGGAATTGATTCACCCCTCCACTTT.

The chain is built from TRBV9 and TRBJ2-5, with 12 bases matching TRBD2. The CDR3 covers 15 residues. Germline CDR1 is SGDLS and CDR2 is YYNGEE. Trimming removed 5 bases from V and 2 bases from J; junction bases left unmatched: 4. Here the CDR3 reads CASSPGTSGQETQYF. The CDR3 nucleotides read TGTGCCAGCAGTCCCGGGACTAGCGGGCAAGAGACCCAGTACTTC.